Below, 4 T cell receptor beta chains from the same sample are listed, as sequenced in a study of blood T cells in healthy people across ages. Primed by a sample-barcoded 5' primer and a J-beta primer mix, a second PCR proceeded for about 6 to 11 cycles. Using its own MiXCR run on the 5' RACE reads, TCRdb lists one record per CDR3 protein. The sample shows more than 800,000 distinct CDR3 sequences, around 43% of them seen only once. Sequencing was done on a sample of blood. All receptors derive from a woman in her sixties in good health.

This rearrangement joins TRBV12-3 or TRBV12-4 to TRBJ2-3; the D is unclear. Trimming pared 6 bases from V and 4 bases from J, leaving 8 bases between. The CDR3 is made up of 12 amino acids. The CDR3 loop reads CASRLNADTQYF. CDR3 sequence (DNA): TGTGCCAGCAGATTAAACGCAGATACGCAGTATTTT.

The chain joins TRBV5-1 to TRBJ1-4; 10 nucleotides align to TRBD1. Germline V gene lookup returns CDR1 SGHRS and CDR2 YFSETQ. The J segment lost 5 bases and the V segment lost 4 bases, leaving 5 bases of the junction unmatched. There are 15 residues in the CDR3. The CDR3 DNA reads TGCGCCAGCAGCCTCCCGGGACAGGGGAATGAAAAACTGTTTTTT. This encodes CASSLPGQGNEKLFF.

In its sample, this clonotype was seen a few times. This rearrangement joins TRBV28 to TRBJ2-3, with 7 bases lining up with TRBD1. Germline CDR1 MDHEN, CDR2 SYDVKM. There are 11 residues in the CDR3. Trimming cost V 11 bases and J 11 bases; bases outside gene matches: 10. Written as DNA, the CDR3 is TGTGCCCACGGACAGGAGGTGGGGCAGTATTTT. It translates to CAHGQEVGQYF. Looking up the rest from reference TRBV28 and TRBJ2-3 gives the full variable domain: DVKVTQSSRYLVKRTGEKVFLECVQDMDHENMFWYRQDPGLGLRLIYFSYDVKMKEKGDIPEGYSVSREKKERFSLILESASTNQTSMYLCAHGQEVGQYFGPGTRLTVL.

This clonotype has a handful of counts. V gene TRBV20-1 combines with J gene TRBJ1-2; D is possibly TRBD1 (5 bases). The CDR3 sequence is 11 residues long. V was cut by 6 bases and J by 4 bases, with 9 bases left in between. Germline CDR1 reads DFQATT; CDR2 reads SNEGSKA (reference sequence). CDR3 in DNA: TGCAGTGCCTTGGACATCTATGGCTACACCTTC. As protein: CSALDIYGYTF.